Sequencing of this T cell receptor beta chain was carried out in a study of blood T cells in healthy people across ages. Together with a sample-barcoded 5' primer, a J-beta primer mix was included in a second PCR lasting about 6 to 12 cycles. Every cDNA molecule bore a tag from a template-switch adaptor containing 12 random nucleotides. Via MiXCR, TCRdb re-called the 5' RACE reads, giving one row per CDR3 protein. Of fewer than 1.5 million distinct CDR3 sequences listed, roughly 45% are singletons. The clonotype was recovered from a woman aged 18-35 years in good health. Sample: blood.

The CDR3 nucleotides read TGTGCCAGCAGTTTTATCCAGGGCTACGAGCAGTACTTC. This translates into CASSFIQGYEQYF. The rearrangement links TRBV27 to TRBJ2-7, with D possibly being TRBD1 (5 bases). Between the trimmed V and J ends, which lost 3 bases and 3 bases, there was a span of 9 bases. This CDR3 region has 13 residues. The germline gives CDR1 MNHEY, CDR2 SMNVEV (reference sequence).